This T cell receptor (beta chain) was captured in a study of early T cells in non-severe SARS-CoV-2 infection. Study as a whole: From unsorted whole blood, bulk RNA was sequenced, and the chains remained unpaired.

Regarding the study as a whole: VDJdb matches were skewed toward anti-spike CD8 T cell responses.

This CDR3 is 17 amino acids long. The germline V gene encodes CDR1 MNHEY and CDR2 SMNVEV (reference sequence). V dropped 0 bases and J dropped 0 bases, with 15 bases sitting between them. Tagging with unique molecular identifiers was applied to individual cDNA molecules. In TCRdb, the 5' RACE reads were re-called with MiXCR into one record per CDR3 protein. The sample yields 90,000 or so distinct CDR3 sequences, just under 15% seen once. This clonotype has just a few counts. The antigen remains unidentified. The material sequenced was whole blood. The source is an adult who was a healthcare worker with PCR-confirmed SARS-CoV-2 infection or an uninfected control (not recorded which). The chain has TRBV27 and TRBJ2-7, with D possibly matching TRBD2 (5 bases). The CDR3 here is CASSLSILADLSYEQYF. As DNA, the CDR3 is TGTGCCAGCAGTTTATCGATCCTAGCCGACCTCTCCTACGAGCAGTACTTC.